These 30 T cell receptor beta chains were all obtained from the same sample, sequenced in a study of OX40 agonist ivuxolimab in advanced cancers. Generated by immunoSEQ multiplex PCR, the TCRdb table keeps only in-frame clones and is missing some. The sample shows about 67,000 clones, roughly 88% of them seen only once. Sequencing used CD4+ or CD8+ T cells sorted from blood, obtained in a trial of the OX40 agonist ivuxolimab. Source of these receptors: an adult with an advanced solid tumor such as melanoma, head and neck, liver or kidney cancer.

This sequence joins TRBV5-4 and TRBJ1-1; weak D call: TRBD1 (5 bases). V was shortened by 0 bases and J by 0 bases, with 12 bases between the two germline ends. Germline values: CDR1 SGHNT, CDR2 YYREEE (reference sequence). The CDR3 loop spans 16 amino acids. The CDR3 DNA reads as TGTGCCAGCAGCTTGGCCGGTGACAGAGTGAACACTGAAGCTTTCTTT. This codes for CASSLAGDRVNTEAFF. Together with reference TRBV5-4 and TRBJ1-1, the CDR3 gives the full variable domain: ETGVTQSPTHLIKTRGQQVTLRCSSQSGHNTVSWYQQALGQGPQFIFQYYREEENGRGNFPPRFSGLQFPNYSSELNVNALELDDSALYLCASSLAGDRVNTEAFFGQGTRLTVV.

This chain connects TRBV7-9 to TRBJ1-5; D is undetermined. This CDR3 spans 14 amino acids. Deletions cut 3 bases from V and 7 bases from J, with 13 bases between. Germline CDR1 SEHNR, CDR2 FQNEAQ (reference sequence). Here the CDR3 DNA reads TGTGCCAGCAGCTTGGAGGCCCCGGGACAGCCCCAGCATTTT. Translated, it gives CASSLEAPGQPQHF.

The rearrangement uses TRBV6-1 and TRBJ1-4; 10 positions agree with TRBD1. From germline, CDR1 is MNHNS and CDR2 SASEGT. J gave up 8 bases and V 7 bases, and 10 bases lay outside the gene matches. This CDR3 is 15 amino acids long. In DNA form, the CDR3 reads TGTGCCAGCAACCGGGACAGGGGTTTAAGCGAAAAACTGTTTTTT. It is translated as CASNRDRGLSEKLFF.

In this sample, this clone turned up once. Here the CDR3 reads CAIRGQGATEAFF. The CDR3 DNA sequence: TGTGCCATCCGGGGACAGGGCGCCACTGAAGCTTTCTTT. The J gene is TRBJ1-1, the V gene TRBV6-5, with 9 bases identical to TRBD1. Germline V CDR1 and CDR2: MNHEY, SVGAGI. V dropped 10 bases and J dropped 4; count of bases not matched to a gene: 7. This CDR3 has 13 amino acids.

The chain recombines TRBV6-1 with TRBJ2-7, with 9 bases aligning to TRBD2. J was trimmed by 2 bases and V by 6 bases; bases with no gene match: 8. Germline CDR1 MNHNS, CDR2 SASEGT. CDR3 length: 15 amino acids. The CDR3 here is CASSDSSGKTYEQYF. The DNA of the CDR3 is TGTGCCAGCAGCGATTCTAGCGGGAAAACCTACGAGCAGTACTTC.

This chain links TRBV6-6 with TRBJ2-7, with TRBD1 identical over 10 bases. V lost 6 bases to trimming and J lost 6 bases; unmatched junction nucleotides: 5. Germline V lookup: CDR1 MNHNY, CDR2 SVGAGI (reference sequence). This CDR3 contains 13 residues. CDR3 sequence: CASSDRGPGEQYF. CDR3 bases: TGTGCCAGCAGCGACAGGGGGCCTGGCGAGCAGTACTTC.

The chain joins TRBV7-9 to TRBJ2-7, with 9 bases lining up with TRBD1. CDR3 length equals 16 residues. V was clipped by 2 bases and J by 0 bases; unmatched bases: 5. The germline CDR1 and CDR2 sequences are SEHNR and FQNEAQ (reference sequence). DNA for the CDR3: TGTGCCAGCAGCTTACGATCGACAGGGGGCTCCTACGAGCAGTACTTC. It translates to CASSLRSTGGSYEQYF.

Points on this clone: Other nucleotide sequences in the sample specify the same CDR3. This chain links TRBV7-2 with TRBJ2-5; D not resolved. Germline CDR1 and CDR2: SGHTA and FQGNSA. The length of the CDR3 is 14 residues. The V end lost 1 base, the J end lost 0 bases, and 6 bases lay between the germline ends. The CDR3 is CASSLGRHQETQYF. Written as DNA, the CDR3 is TGTGCCAGCAGCTTAGGGCGGCACCAAGAGACCCAGTACTTC.

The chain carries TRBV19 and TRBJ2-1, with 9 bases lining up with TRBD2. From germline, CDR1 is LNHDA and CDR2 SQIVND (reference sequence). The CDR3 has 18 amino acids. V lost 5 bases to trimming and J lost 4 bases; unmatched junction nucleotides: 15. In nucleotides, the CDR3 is TGTGCCAGTAGTTCGTTTGAGTTCGGAGCGGGGGGTTACAATGAGCAGTTCTTC. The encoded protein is CASSSFEFGAGGYNEQFF.

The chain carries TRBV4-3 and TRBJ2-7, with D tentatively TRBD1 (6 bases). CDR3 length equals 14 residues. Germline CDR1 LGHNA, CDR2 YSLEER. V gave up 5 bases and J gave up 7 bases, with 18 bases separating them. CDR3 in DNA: TGCGCCAGCAGCTACAAACGGGACACCTGGGAGCAGTACTTC. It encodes CASSYKRDTWEQYF.

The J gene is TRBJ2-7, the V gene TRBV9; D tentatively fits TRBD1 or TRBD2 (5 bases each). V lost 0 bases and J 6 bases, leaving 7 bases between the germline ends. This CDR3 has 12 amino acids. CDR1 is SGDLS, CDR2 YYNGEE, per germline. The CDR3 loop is CASSVGGGEQYF. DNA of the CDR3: TGTGCCAGCAGCGTAGGTGGGGGCGAGCAGTACTTC.

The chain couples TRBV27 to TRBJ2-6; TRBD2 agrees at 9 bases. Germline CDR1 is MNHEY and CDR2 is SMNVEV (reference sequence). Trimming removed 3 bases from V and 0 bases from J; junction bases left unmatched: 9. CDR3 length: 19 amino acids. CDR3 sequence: CASSLGGGGDFSGANVLTF. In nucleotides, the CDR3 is TGTGCCAGCAGTTTGGGTGGCGGGGGGGACTTCTCTGGGGCCAACGTCCTGACTTTC.

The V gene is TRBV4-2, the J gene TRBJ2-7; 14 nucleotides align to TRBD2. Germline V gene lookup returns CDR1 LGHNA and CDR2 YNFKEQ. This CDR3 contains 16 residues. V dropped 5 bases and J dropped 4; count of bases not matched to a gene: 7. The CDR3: CASSKGLAGGGYEQYF. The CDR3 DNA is TGTGCCAGCAGCAAAGGACTAGCGGGAGGCGGGTACGAGCAGTACTTC.

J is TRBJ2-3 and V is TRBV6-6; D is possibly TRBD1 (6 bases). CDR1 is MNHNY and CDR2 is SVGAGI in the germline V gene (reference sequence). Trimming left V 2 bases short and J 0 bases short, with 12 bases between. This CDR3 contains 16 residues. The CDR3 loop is CASSYGGTLSTDTQYF. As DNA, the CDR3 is TGTGCCAGCAGTTACGGTGGGACACTCAGCACAGATACGCAGTATTTT.

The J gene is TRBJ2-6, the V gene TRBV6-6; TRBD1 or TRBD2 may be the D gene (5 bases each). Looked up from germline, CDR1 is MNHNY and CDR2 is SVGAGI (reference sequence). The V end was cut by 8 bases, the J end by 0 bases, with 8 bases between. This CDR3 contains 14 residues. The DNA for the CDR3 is TGTGCCAGCGAGGGGACCTCTGGGGCCAACGTCCTGACTTTC. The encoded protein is CASEGTSGANVLTF.

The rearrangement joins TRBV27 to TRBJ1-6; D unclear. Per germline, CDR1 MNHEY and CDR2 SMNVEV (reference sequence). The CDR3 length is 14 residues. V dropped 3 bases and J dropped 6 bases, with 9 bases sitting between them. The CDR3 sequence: CASSLPRPNSPLHF. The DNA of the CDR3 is TGTGCCAGCAGTTTGCCGAGACCTAATTCACCCCTCCACTTT.

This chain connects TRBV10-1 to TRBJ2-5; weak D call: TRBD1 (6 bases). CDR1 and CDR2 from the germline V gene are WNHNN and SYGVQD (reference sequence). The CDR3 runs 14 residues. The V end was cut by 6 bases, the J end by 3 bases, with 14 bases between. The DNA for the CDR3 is TGCGCCAGCAGCAGGGGATCGCCGAAAGAGACCCAGTACTTC. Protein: CASSRGSPKETQYF.

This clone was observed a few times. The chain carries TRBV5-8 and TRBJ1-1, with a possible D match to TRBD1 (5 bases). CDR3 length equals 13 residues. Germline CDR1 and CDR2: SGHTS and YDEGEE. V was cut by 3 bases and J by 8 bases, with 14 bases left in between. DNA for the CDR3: TGTGCCAGCAGCTCCGGGACTCAAGGGGAAGCTTTCTTT. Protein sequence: CASSSGTQGEAFF.

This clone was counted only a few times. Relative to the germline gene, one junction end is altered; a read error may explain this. CDR3 loop: CASSPRGTAAF. The CDR3 bases are TGTGCCAGCAGTCCCAGGGGGACAGCCGCATTT. The rearrangement links TRBV6-1 to TRBJ1-1; TRBD1 matches at 7 bases. The germline V gene has CDR1 MNHNS and CDR2 SASEGT. The CDR3 length is 11 residues.

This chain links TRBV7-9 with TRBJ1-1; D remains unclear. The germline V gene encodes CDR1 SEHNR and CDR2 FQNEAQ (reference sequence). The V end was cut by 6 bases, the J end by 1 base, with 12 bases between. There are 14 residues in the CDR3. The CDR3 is CASRLAGGNTEAFF. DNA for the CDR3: TGTGCCAGCAGACTGGCGGGTGGGAACACTGAAGCTTTCTTT.

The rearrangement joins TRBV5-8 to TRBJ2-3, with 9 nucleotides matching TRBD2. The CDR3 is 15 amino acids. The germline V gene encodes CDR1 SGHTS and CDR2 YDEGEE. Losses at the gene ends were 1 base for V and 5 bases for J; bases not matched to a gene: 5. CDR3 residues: CASSLWIAGVDTQYF. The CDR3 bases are TGTGCCAGCAGCTTGTGGATAGCGGGAGTAGATACGCAGTATTTT.

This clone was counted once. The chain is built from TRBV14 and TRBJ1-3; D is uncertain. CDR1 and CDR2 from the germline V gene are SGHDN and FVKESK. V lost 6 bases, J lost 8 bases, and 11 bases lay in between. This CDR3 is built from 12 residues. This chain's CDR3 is CASSQNWDTIYF. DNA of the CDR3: TGTGCCAGCAGTCAAAACTGGGACACCATATATTTT.

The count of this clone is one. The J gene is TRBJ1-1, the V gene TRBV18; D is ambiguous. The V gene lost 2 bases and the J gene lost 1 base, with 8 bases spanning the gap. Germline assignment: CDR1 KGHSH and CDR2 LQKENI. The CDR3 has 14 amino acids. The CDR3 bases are TGTGCCAGCTCACCATGGACTAAGAACACTGAAGCTTTCTTT. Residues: CASSPWTKNTEAFF.

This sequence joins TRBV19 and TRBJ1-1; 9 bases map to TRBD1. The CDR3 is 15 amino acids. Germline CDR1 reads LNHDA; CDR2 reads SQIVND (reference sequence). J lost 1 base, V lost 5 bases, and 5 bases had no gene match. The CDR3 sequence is CASSQRQGGNTEAFF. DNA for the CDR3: TGTGCCAGTAGTCAACGACAGGGGGGGAACACTGAAGCTTTCTTT.

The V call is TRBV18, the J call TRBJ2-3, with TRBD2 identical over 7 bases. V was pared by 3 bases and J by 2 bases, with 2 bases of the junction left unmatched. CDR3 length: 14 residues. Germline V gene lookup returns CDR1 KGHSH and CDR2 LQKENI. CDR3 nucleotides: TGTGCCAGCTCACCTAGCGGGTTCACAGATACGCAGTATTTT. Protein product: CASSPSGFTDTQYF.

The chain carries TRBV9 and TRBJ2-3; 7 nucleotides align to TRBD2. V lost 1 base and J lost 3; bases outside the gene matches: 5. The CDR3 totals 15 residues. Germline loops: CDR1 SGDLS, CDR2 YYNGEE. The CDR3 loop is CASSVWAGVTDTQYF. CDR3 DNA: TGTGCCAGCAGCGTATGGGCGGGAGTGACAGATACGCAGTATTTT.

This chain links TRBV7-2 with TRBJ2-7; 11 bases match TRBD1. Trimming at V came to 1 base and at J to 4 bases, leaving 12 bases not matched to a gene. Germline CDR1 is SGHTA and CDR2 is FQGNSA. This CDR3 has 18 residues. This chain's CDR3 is CASSLGRRDRGNFYEQYF. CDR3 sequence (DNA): TGTGCCAGCAGCTTAGGTCGGCGGGACAGGGGGAATTTTTACGAGCAGTACTTC.

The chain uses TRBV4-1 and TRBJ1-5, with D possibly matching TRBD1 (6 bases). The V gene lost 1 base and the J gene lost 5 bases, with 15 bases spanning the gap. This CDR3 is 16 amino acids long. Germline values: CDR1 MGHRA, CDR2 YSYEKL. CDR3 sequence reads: CASSQVTGGVDQPQHF. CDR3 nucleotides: TGCGCCAGCAGCCAAGTTACGGGGGGCGTTGATCAGCCCCAGCATTTT.

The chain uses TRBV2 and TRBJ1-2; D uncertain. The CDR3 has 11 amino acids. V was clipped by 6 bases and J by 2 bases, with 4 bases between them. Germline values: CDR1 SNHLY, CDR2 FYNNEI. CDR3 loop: CASRLNYGYTF. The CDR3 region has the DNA TGTGCCAGCAGACTGAACTATGGCTACACCTTC. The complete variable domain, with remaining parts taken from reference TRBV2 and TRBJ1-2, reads EPEVTQTPSHQVTQMGQEVILRCVPISNHLYFYWYRQILGQKVEFLVSFYNNEISEKSEIFDDQFSVERPDGSNFTLKIRSTKLEDSAMYFCASRLNYGYTFGSGTRLTVV.

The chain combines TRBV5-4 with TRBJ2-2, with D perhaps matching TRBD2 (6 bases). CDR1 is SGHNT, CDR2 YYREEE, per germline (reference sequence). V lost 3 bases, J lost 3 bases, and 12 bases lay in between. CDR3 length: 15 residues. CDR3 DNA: TGTGCCAGCAGCTCTGGCGGGAAGGACACCGGGGAGCTGTTTTTT. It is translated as CASSSGGKDTGELFF. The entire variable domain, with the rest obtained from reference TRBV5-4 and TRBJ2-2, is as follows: ETGVTQSPTHLIKTRGQQVTLRCSSQSGHNTVSWYQQALGQGPQFIFQYYREEENGRGNFPPRFSGLQFPNYSSELNVNALELDDSALYLCASSSGGKDTGELFFGEGSRLTVL.